A selection of T cell receptor beta chains follows, all from one sample in a study of T cells in Graves' hyperthyroidism and ophthalmopathy. Using its own MiXCR run on the multiplex PCR reads, TCRdb lists one record per CDR3 protein. The data show almost 600,000 distinct CDR3 sequences, approximately 15% seen once. Sequencing was done on a sample of blood. The source is a woman in her 30s with Graves' hyperthyroidism that later progressed to Graves' ophthalmopathy. Both conserved end residues are part of each CDR3. Size is omitted from some rows. Given values are once, few, many or a class for expanded clones.

abundance	v_gene	j_gene	CDR3aa
-	TRBV7-2	TRBJ2-1	CASSLSRDYSYNEQFF
few	TRBV4-1	TRBJ2-3	CASSLDPTGATDTQYF
once	TRBV19	TRBJ1-1	CASSIDKQGSKTEAFF
many	TRBV20-1	TRBJ1-2	CSARRDRVNHYGYTF
few	TRBV30	TRBJ1-2	CAWSLGGGYGYTF
many	TRBV11-2	TRBJ1-1	CASRLGGATEAFF
many	TRBV4-1	TRBJ2-7	CASSQDDGLAGVLPEQYF
few	TRBV28	TRBJ1-2	CASSLPAIGYTF
many	TRBV11-2	TRBJ1-1	CASSLDVGATTEAFF
-	TRBV3-1	TRBJ1-1	CASSRGNTGAFF
-	TRBV27	TRBJ2-1	CASSPGVAGVNEQFF
many	TRBV2	TRBJ1-1	CASTTGKFTEAFF
many	TRBV28	TRBJ1-2	CASFSRGLIYGYTF
many	TRBV19	TRBJ1-1	CASTSVNTEAFF
many	TRBV20-1	TRBJ2-1	CSARDQGTGFYNEQFF
few	TRBV5-5	TRBJ2-5	CASSLLTSGDQETQYF
many	TRBV20-1	TRBJ2-1	CSAVRGRLDEQFF
many	TRBV10-3	TRBJ2-7	CAISESGLAGLQYF